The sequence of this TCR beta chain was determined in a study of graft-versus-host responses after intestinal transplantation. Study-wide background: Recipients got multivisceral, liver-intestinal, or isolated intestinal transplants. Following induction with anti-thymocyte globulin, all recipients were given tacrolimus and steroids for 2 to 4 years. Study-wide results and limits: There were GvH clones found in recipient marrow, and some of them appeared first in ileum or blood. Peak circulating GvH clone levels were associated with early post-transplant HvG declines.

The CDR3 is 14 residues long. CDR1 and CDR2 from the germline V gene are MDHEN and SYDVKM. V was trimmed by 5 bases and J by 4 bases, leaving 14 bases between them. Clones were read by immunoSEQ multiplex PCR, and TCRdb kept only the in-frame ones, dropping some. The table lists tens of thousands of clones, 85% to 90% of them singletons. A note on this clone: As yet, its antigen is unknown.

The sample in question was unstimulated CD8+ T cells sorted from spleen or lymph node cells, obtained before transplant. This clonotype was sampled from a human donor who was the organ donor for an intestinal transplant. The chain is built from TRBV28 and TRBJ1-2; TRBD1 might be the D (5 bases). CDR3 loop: CASSPTQASYGYTF. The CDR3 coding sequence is TGTGCCAGCAGTCCTACACAGGCGTCCTATGGCTACACCTTC.